These 19 T cell receptor beta chains share one sample of origin, sequenced in a study of blood T cells in healthy people across ages. Next came a second PCR, run for about 7 to 12 cycles, which used a sample-barcoded 5' primer along with a J-beta primer mix. TCRdb re-derived calls from the 5' RACE reads in MiXCR, one entry per CDR3 protein. The table records about 800,000 distinct CDR3 sequences, 58% of them present only once. Sequences were obtained from blood. Receptor source: a man between 25 and 39 years old in good health.

The chain couples TRBV5-1 to TRBJ2-7, with D possibly matching TRBD2 (5 bases). The CDR3 runs to 13 residues. Germline values: CDR1 SGHRS, CDR2 YFSETQ. Trimming removed 6 bases at V and 1 base at J, with 11 bases between. The CDR3 region has the DNA TGCGCCAGCAAAGAGGGCTTATCCTACGAGCAGTACTTC. Protein sequence: CASKEGLSYEQYF.

V is TRBV10-3 and J is TRBJ2-3; possibly TRBD1 for D (5 bases). The CDR3 is 12 amino acids. The V end was cut by 4 bases, the J end by 5 bases, with 7 bases between. From germline, CDR1 is ENHRY and CDR2 SYGVKD. The CDR3 sequence: CAISVGVDTQYF. The DNA for the CDR3 is TGTGCCATCAGTGTAGGGGTAGATACGCAGTATTTT.

The gene calls are TRBV14 and TRBJ2-1; D perhaps matches TRBD1 (6 bases). Looked up from germline, CDR1 is SGHDN and CDR2 is FVKESK. The CDR3 covers 17 residues. Trimming left V 11 bases short and J 3 bases short, with 26 bases between. CDR3 coding DNA: TGTGCCCGCTCAGTTAAATGGACAGCAAATGACTACAATGAGCAGTTCTTC. Residues: CARSVKWTANDYNEQFF.

This clonotype was found a few times. The rearrangement links TRBV4-3 to TRBJ2-7; possibly TRBD2 for D (5 bases). With 3 bases removed from V and 3 bases from J, the gap between germline ends came to 12 bases. Germline CDR1 is LGHNA and CDR2 is YSLEER. This CDR3 is built from 14 residues. The CDR3 coding sequence is TGCGCCAGCAGCCAGGGAGTGGGGAGCTACGAGCAGTACTTC. Protein product: CASSQGVGSYEQYF.

This clonotype was seen once. This sequence joins TRBV28 and TRBJ2-4; D unclear. Matching the DNA end better, TRBJ2-7 makes the J call doubtful. CDR1 is MDHEN, CDR2 SYDVKM, per germline. CDR3 length equals 12 residues. The CDR3 sequence: CASQITNYEQYF. The CDR3, as DNA: TGTGCCAGCCAAATAACTAACTACGAGCAGTACTTC.

V is TRBV5-5 and J is TRBJ2-7; D call uncertain. V was pared by 1 base and J by 1 base, with 9 bases between. Germline V gene data show CDR1 as SGHKS and CDR2 as YYEKEE (reference sequence). There are 14 residues in the CDR3. Here the CDR3 reads CASSLITNSYEQYF. The CDR3 region has the DNA TGTGCCAGCAGCTTGATTACCAATTCCTACGAGCAGTACTTC.

Only one count was recorded for this clonotype. The CDR3 is CASSLAPTEEAFF. The CDR3 DNA reads as TGTGCCAGCAGCTTAGCACCGACAGAGGAAGCTTTCTTT. The rearrangement uses TRBV7-6 and TRBJ1-1; TRBD1 might be the D (5 bases). V lost 0 bases, J lost 8 bases, and 10 bases lay in between. Germline CDR1 SGHVS, CDR2 FNYEAQ. The CDR3 sequence is 13 residues long.

This clonotype showed up just a few times. The chain couples TRBV12-3 or TRBV12-4 to TRBJ2-5, with 8 bases that match TRBD2. The J segment lost 4 bases and the V segment lost 5 bases, leaving 9 bases of the junction unmatched. The CDR3 runs 15 residues. CDR3 loop: CASSQLGGAGETQYF. The DNA of the CDR3 is TGTGCCAGCAGTCAACTCGGGGGGGCTGGAGAGACCCAGTACTTC.

This clonotype has a single count. The chain uses TRBV20-1 and TRBJ1-2; D may be TRBD1 (5 bases). Germline V gene lookup returns CDR1 DFQATT and CDR2 SNEGSKA (reference sequence). CDR3 size: 17 residues. V was cut by 2 bases and J by 1 base, with 20 bases left in between. CDR3 DNA: TGCAGTGCTAGAAACATCGCGGGGCAAGCGATTAACTATGGCTACACCTTC. Protein sequence: CSARNIAGQAINYGYTF.

The chain employs TRBV12-3 or TRBV12-4 and TRBJ1-5; D ambiguous. The germline V and J ends were trimmed by 8 bases and 3 bases, with 11 bases remaining between them. CDR3 size: 13 residues. The CDR3 bases are TGTGCCAGCCTCTATGGACCCAATCAGCCCCAGCATTTT. This gives the protein CASLYGPNQPQHF.

The V and J genes are TRBV7-2 and TRBJ2-3; possibly TRBD1 for D (6 bases). The V gene's germline CDR1 is SGHTA and CDR2 FQGNSA. This CDR3 has 16 amino acids. Trimming removed 4 bases from V and 1 base from J, with 15 bases in between. The CDR3 sequence: CASSSSARQGTDTQYF. CDR3 DNA: TGTGCCAGCAGCTCATCTGCTAGACAGGGCACAGATACGCAGTATTTT.

This clonotype was counted only a few times. This sequence joins TRBV7-6 and TRBJ2-7, with D maybe TRBD2 (6 bases). The germline V gene has CDR1 SGHVS and CDR2 FNYEAQ. Trimming left V 5 bases short and J 3 bases short, with 11 bases between. CDR3 size: 13 residues. The CDR3 here is CASSRDLFYEQYF. The CDR3 DNA reads as TGTGCCAGCAGCCGGGACTTATTCTACGAGCAGTACTTC.

The chain joins TRBV20-1 to TRBJ2-1, with a weak D call TRBD2 (5 bases). CDR1 is DFQATT and CDR2 is SNEGSKA in the germline V gene (reference sequence). The V gene lost 0 bases and the J gene lost 2 bases, with 14 bases spanning the gap. This CDR3 comprises 16 residues. CDR3 amino acids: CSARETRTHTYNEQFF. The CDR3 coding sequence is TGCAGTGCTAGAGAGACCAGGACTCATACCTACAATGAGCAGTTCTTC.

This clonotype was recorded once. The CDR3 spells CASSLQGMEAANEQYF. The CDR3 DNA is TGCGCCAGCAGCTTGCAGGGCATGGAGGCGGCCAACGAGCAGTACTTC. This sequence joins TRBV5-1 and TRBJ2-7; D may match TRBD1 or TRBD2 (5 bases each). Germline CDR1 SGHRS, CDR2 YFSETQ. The CDR3 is made up of 16 amino acids. V was clipped by 1 base and J by 5 bases, with 19 bases between them.

The J gene is TRBJ2-4, the V gene TRBV5-1, with TRBD2 identical over 9 bases. The germline V gene has CDR1 SGHRS and CDR2 YFSETQ. The CDR3 runs 15 residues. J gave up 5 bases and V 2 bases, and 5 bases lay outside the gene matches. For the CDR3, the DNA is TGCGCCAGCAGCTTTAGCGGGAGTGGGGAAAACATTCAGTACTTC. As protein: CASSFSGSGENIQYF. Complete variable domain (other parts from reference TRBV5-1 and TRBJ2-4): KAGVTQTPRYLIKTRGQQVTLSCSPISGHRSVSWYQQTPGQGLQFLFEYFSETQRNKGNFPGRFSGRQFSNSRSEMNVSTLELGDSALYLCASSFSGSGENIQYFGAGTRLSVL.

The chain joins TRBV20-1 to TRBJ1-2; possible D gene TRBD1, 6 bases. Germline lookup yields CDR1 DFQATT and CDR2 SNEGSKA (reference sequence). The CDR3 spans 12 residues. Trimming left V 3 bases short and J 7 bases short, with 12 bases between. CDR3 sequence (DNA): TGCAGTGCTAGGGTACAGGGCTTTGGCTACACCTTC. Its translation is CSARVQGFGYTF.

This chain links TRBV12-3 or TRBV12-4 with TRBJ2-5; D not resolved. TRBJ2-7 explains the end of the DNA better; the J call may be wrong. The CDR3 loop spans 15 amino acids. The CDR3 loop is CASSPPRAGPYEQYF. As DNA, the CDR3 is TGTGCCAGCAGCCCCCCCCGGGCAGGCCCCTACGAGCAGTACTTC.

This chain links TRBV6-1 with TRBJ2-3; 7 bases agree with TRBD1. With V trimmed by 2 bases and J by 0 bases, 8 bases remained unmatched. CDR1 and CDR2 (germline): MNHNS, SASEGT. This CDR3 region has 17 residues. DNA of the CDR3: TGTGCCAGCAGTGAATCGGGGACAGCTCCAAGCACAGATACGCAGTATTTT. Translating it yields CASSESGTAPSTDTQYF.

The V gene is TRBV20-1, the J gene TRBJ2-5; 10 bases are a match to TRBD1. Unmatched junction bases numbered 11, after V lost 5 bases and J lost 11 bases. This CDR3 is 13 amino acids long. The germline CDR1 and CDR2 sequences are DFQATT and SNEGSKA (reference sequence). The CDR3 DNA reads TGCAGTGCTCCCGGACAGGGGGGTTTAATTCAGTACTTC. Translating it yields CSAPGQGGLIQYF.